The 25 T cell receptor beta chains below all came from one sample that was sequenced in a study of shared clonotypes between healthy human individuals. Sequencing was performed with immunoSEQ multiplex PCR; in TCRdb, only in-frame clones are kept and a portion is missing. The sample includes roughly 2.5 million clones, over 85% seen only once; the top ten take about 0.13%. Source material: naive CD4+ T cells sorted from blood. Subset defined: CD45RA+ positively selected. The receptors were gathered from a man younger than 35 in good health.

The chain uses TRBV28 and TRBJ2-7; unclear D gene. This CDR3 spans 12 amino acids. V was trimmed by 6 bases and J by 6 bases, leaving 12 bases between them. CDR1 and CDR2 (germline): MDHEN, SYDVKM. CDR3 protein: CASRSPLAEQYF. The CDR3 nucleotides are TGTGCCAGCAGGTCGCCCTTAGCCGAGCAGTACTTC.

The gene calls are TRBV10-3 and TRBJ2-1; 8 positions agree with TRBD2. Trimming cost V 4 bases and J 1 base; bases outside gene matches: 3. This CDR3 comprises 15 residues. Germline V gene sequence: CDR1 ENHRY, CDR2 SYGVKD. CDR3 sequence reads: CAISVTSGSYNEQFF. CDR3 nucleotide sequence: TGTGCCATCAGTGTAACTAGCGGATCCTACAATGAGCAGTTCTTC.

This clone appeared a few times. The J gene is TRBJ1-5, the V gene TRBV6-5; weak D call: TRBD1 (6 bases). The V gene lost 4 bases and the J gene lost 6 bases, with 19 bases spanning the gap. Germline V lookup: CDR1 MNHEY, CDR2 SVGAGI. The CDR3 loop spans 16 amino acids. In DNA, the CDR3 is TGTGCCAGCAGTTCTACAGGGACAATGGCTGGTCAGCCCCAGCATTTT. This gives the protein CASSSTGTMAGQPQHF.

This chain links TRBV30 with TRBJ1-1; D may be TRBD1 (5 bases). V was cut by 2 bases and J by 1 base, with 11 bases left in between. Germline CDR1 is GTSNPN and CDR2 is SVGIG (reference sequence). The CDR3 runs 14 residues. Written as DNA, the CDR3 is TGTGCCTGGAGTATCTACAGGAGGAACACTGAAGCTTTCTTT. Its translation is CAWSIYRRNTEAFF.

The rearrangement links TRBV5-1 to TRBJ1-5, with unresolved D. Trimming stripped 3 bases from V and 3 bases from J, with 10 bases between. Germline assignment: CDR1 SGHRS and CDR2 YFSETQ. CDR3 length equals 14 residues. CDR3 coding DNA: TGCGCCAGCAGCTCGGTGGCTGTCAATCAGCCCCAGCATTTT. The encoded protein is CASSSVAVNQPQHF.

Only one count was recorded for this clone. The chain has TRBV29-1 and TRBJ2-3; 8 nucleotides match TRBD2. After removal of 3 bases from V and 3 bases from J, the junction contained 5 bases not matched to a gene. The CDR3 totals 14 residues. Germline CDR1 reads SQVTM; CDR2 reads ANQGSEA. CDR3 loop: CSVEKREWTDTQYF. As DNA, the CDR3 is TGCAGCGTTGAGAAGCGGGAGTGGACAGATACGCAGTATTTT.

This chain uses TRBV19 with TRBJ1-4; 9 positions match TRBD1. In germline, CDR1 is LNHDA, CDR2 SQIVND (reference sequence). The junction had 6 bases not matched to a gene; V was cut back by 5 bases and J by 2 bases. The CDR3 spans 16 residues. CDR3 nucleotide sequence: TGTGCCAGTAGTGTTGGACAGGGGATCACTAATGAAAAACTGTTTTTT. Its protein product is CASSVGQGITNEKLFF.

The chain joins TRBV6-5 to TRBJ1-2, with D unclear. This CDR3 has 12 residues. The germline CDR1 and CDR2 sequences are MNHEY and SVGAGI. V dropped 6 bases and J dropped 6 bases, with 11 bases sitting between them. The DNA of the CDR3 is TGTGCCAGCAGCTCTACCGAGCATGGCTACACCTTC. This codes for CASSSTEHGYTF.

V and J are TRBV7-7 and TRBJ2-7; 7 bases are a match to TRBD1. Germline V gives CDR1 SSHAT, CDR2 FNYEAQ (reference sequence). This CDR3 is 13 amino acids long. The CDR3 region is CAPRQGKTYEQYF. The CDR3 DNA sequence: TGTGCTCCGAGACAGGGTAAGACCTACGAGCAGTACTTC.

This sequence joins TRBV7-2 and TRBJ2-7, with D tentatively TRBD1 or TRBD2 (5 bases each). The CDR3 has 16 residues. With 5 bases removed from V and 3 bases from J, the gap between germline ends came to 20 bases. Looked up from germline, CDR1 is SGHTA and CDR2 is FQGNSA. This CDR3 reads CASSLEVGVQGYEQYF. CDR3 bases: TGTGCCAGCAGCCTCGAGGTGGGGGTCCAGGGCTACGAGCAGTACTTC.

J is TRBJ2-7 and V is TRBV18; D may be TRBD1 or TRBD2 (5 bases each). This CDR3 region has 15 residues. Per germline, CDR1 KGHSH and CDR2 LQKENI. V lost 3 bases and J lost 3, with 15 bases in between. The DNA for the CDR3 is TGTGCCAGCTCACCCGGATCGAGGGGATACTACGAGCAGTACTTC. Its protein product is CASSPGSRGYYEQYF.

The rearrangement joins TRBV4-1 to TRBJ1-4, with D perhaps TRBD1 (5 bases). Trimming removed 0 bases at V and 4 bases at J, with 24 bases between. This CDR3 comprises 20 residues. CDR1 MGHRA and CDR2 YSYEKL come from the germline V gene. The CDR3 region is CASSQDYRSGVFFHNEKLFF. For the CDR3, the DNA is TGCGCCAGCAGCCAAGATTATAGGTCGGGGGTATTCTTCCATAATGAAAAACTGTTTTTT.

Turning to this clone: The junction differs from germline at one of its ends, possibly a read error. The rearrangement joins TRBV11-2 to TRBJ2-2; TRBD2 aligns across 8 bases. The CDR3 sequence is 14 residues long. CDR1 is SGHAT, CDR2 FQNNGV, per germline. The chain's CDR3 is CASTLRGGTGELFF. CDR3 coding DNA: TGTGCCAGCACCTTACGGGGGGGGACCGGGGAGCTGTTTTTT.

The CDR3 DNA sequence: TGTGCCAGCAGCTCTATAGCGGGAGCCGCCTACGAGCAGTACTTC. Translating gives CASSSIAGAAYEQYF. The chain is built from TRBV7-8 and TRBJ2-7; TRBD2 matches 9 bases. V lost 4 bases to trimming and J lost 2 bases; unmatched junction nucleotides: 6. CDR3 size: 15 residues. The germline CDR1 and CDR2 sequences are SGHVS and FQNEAQ.

This clone was counted once. Other DNA variants within this sample encode the same CDR3. V and J are TRBV10-3 and TRBJ2-7; D may be TRBD2 (5 bases). Germline CDR1 reads ENHRY; CDR2 reads SYGVKD. The CDR3 covers 12 residues. The V and J ends lost 8 bases and 2 bases respectively, with 10 bases between them. The DNA for the CDR3 is TGTGCCATCGGTGGCGGGCCCTACGAGCAGTACTTC. It translates to CAIGGGPYEQYF.

Only a few counts were recorded for this clone. The CDR3 region is CAWSLGYNQPQHF. Written as DNA, the CDR3 is TGTGCCTGGAGTCTGGGGTACAATCAGCCCCAGCATTTT. The V gene is TRBV30, the J gene TRBJ1-5, with D uncertain. CDR3 length equals 13 residues. The V gene's germline CDR1 is GTSNPN and CDR2 SVGIG (reference sequence). Trimming removed 2 bases from V and 3 bases from J, with 8 bases in between.

In nucleotides, the CDR3 is TGTGCCAGCAGCTTGGAGGCGGGGGGCCCCCGCTTTGCGGATACGCAGTATTTT. Amino acids: CASSLEAGGPRFADTQYF. The chain recombines TRBV5-8 with TRBJ2-3, with 8 nucleotides matching TRBD2. The V and J ends lost 0 bases and 6 bases, in that order; junction bases with no gene match: 15. This CDR3 is built from 18 residues. Germline CDR1 is SGHTS and CDR2 is YDEGEE.

The chain is built from TRBV4-1 and TRBJ2-6; D gene unclear. The length of the CDR3 is 16 residues. Per germline, CDR1 MGHRA and CDR2 YSYEKL. The V gene lost 2 bases and the J gene lost 2 bases, with 10 bases spanning the gap. CDR3 nucleotides: TGCGCCAGCAGCCAAACTGGGAACGCTGGGGCCAACGTCCTGACTTTC. Amino acid sequence: CASSQTGNAGANVLTF.

The V gene is TRBV27, the J gene TRBJ2-1; 12 positions agree with TRBD2. This CDR3 has 17 residues. Germline-derived CDR1 and CDR2 are MNHEY and SMNVEV (reference sequence). The ends lost 5 bases at V and 2 bases at J; junction bases unmatched: 7. CDR3 region: CASSQGLAGKTYNEQFF. The DNA for the CDR3 is TGTGCCAGCAGTCAGGGACTAGCGGGTAAAACCTACAATGAGCAGTTCTTC.

This clone came up a few times. The rearrangement uses TRBV20-1 and TRBJ1-1; D remains ambiguous. V lost 6 bases and J lost 8, with 10 bases in between. Germline V CDR1 and CDR2: DFQATT, SNEGSKA (reference sequence). The CDR3 runs 10 residues. CDR3 residues: CSAHRAEAFF. CDR3 bases: TGCAGTGCCCACCGAGCAGAAGCTTTCTTT.

The chain joins TRBV5-1 to TRBJ2-7; no clear D. CDR1 is SGHRS, CDR2 YFSETQ, per germline. The CDR3 totals 14 residues. V was trimmed by 0 bases and J by 3 bases, leaving 10 bases between them. As DNA, the CDR3 is TGCGCCAGCAGCTTGGGATGGGTCAGCTACGAGCAGTACTTC. Protein: CASSLGWVSYEQYF.

This sequence joins TRBV11-2 and TRBJ2-2; D not certain. The V gene's germline CDR1 is SGHAT and CDR2 FQNNGV. The CDR3 has 14 amino acids. V lost 2 bases and J lost 1, with 5 bases in between. The CDR3 spells CASSLLGNTGELFF. Written as DNA, the CDR3 is TGTGCCAGCAGCTTACTAGGGAACACCGGGGAGCTGTTTTTT.

This clone occurred a few times. V and J are TRBV7-9 and TRBJ2-1; D gene unclear. CDR3 length: 15 residues. Per the germline V gene, CDR1 is SEHNR and CDR2 is FQNEAQ (reference sequence). V was pared by 4 bases and J by 5 bases, with 15 bases between. The CDR3 here is CASSSVTLPHNEQFF. The CDR3, as DNA: TGTGCCAGCAGCTCCGTAACGTTACCGCACAATGAGCAGTTCTTC.

The rearrangement joins TRBV7-6 to TRBJ1-1, with D uncertain. The V gene's germline CDR1 is SGHVS and CDR2 FNYEAQ. V lost 2 bases and J lost 2, with 9 bases in between. This CDR3 spans 14 amino acids. The CDR3 spells CASSLSRANTEAFF. For the CDR3, the DNA is TGTGCCAGCAGCTTAAGCCGGGCAAACACTGAAGCTTTCTTT.

CDR3 in amino acids: CASHLAGGGTQYF. CDR3 in DNA: TGTGCCAGCCATCTAGCGGGAGGGGGGACCCAGTACTTC. The chain employs TRBV11-2 and TRBJ2-5, with TRBD2 matching 12 bases. V shed 8 bases, J shed 7 bases, and the junction held 5 bases outside the gene matches. Germline CDR1 reads SGHAT; CDR2 reads FQNNGV. The CDR3 contains 13 residues.